This T cell receptor (beta chain) is drawn from a study of blood T cell repertoires in COVID-19. Study-wide context: Specimens from acute and convalescent COVID-19 originated in the United States, Italy and Spain.

V shed 0 bases, J shed 4 bases, and the junction held 4 bases outside the gene matches. CDR1 MNHEY and CDR2 SVGAGI come from the germline V gene. The CDR3 sequence is 16 residues long. One Seattle source followed patients from active infection through their disease course. Original handling: Quantification of nucleated cells was approximated via reference gene primer amplification. Sequenced by immunoSEQ multiplex PCR; TCRdb stores in-frame clones only, minus some. V, J and clone size are those of that table, while D and trimming were read from the DNA. The top ten hold about a third of the sample, which has about 82,000 clones, around 80% seen once.

Sequencing was performed on peripheral blood. The clonotype comes from a man aged 60-69 years with COVID-19, enrolled during active disease. This chain links TRBV6-5 with TRBJ2-5; 11 nucleotides agree with TRBD1. The CDR3 coding sequence is TGTGCCAGCAGTTACTCTGGGACAGGGGGAGGAGAGACCCAGTACTTC. Its translation is CASSYSGTGGGETQYF.